This is a list of T cell receptor beta chains from one sample in a study of early T cells in non-severe SARS-CoV-2 infection. Each CDR3 protein is one row after TCRdb ran MiXCR on the 5' RACE reads. This sample has about 80,000 distinct CDR3 sequences, with 16% found just once. Sequences were obtained from whole blood. The receptors were sampled from an adult who was a healthcare worker with PCR-confirmed SARS-CoV-2 infection or an uninfected control (not recorded which). CDR3s include the opening cysteine and the closing phenylalanine or tryptophan. Fields, in order: clone size, D gene, J gene, V gene, CDR3 protein, CDR3 DNA. D genes are given only for firm matches. Size is omitted from some rows. Given values are once, few, many or a class for expanded clones.

>few|NA|TRBJ2-5|TRBV18
CASSPPGLKETQYF
TGTGCCAGCTCACCACCGGGACTGAAAGAGACCCAGTACTTC
>once|NA|TRBJ1-2|TRBV9
CASSVAGTAYGYTF
TGTGCCAGCAGCGTAGCCGGGACGGCCTATGGCTACACCTTC
>NA|NA|TRBJ1-5|TRBV20-1
CSALHSNQPQHF
TGCAGTGCCTTGCATAGCAATCAGCCCCAGCATTTT
>NA|NA|TRBJ2-3|TRBV28
CASRYRKGTDTQYF
TGTGCCAGCAGATACCGCAAAGGCACAGATACGCAGTATTTT
>few|NA|TRBJ2-2|TRBV30
CAFSFWDARTTGELFF
TGTGCCTTTAGTTTTTGGGACGCCAGAACCACCGGGGAGCTGTTTTTT
>NA|NA|TRBJ1-3|TRBV30
CAWSVIGGSIYF
TGTGCCTGGAGTGTAATCGGGGGATCCATATATTTT
>few|NA|TRBJ1-1|TRBV30
CAWSVGAPGGWDTEAFF
TGTGCCTGGAGTGTAGGGGCCCCCGGCGGGTGGGACACTGAAGCTTTCTTT
>NA|NA|TRBJ2-3|TRBV7-3
CASSQQGPGTDTQYF
TGTGCCAGCAGCCAGCAGGGGCCTGGCACAGATACGCAGTATTTT
>NA|NA|TRBJ2-1|TRBV19
CASSIGQGADEQFF
TGTGCCAGTAGTATCGGGCAGGGTGCCGATGAGCAGTTCTTC
>NA|TRBD2|TRBJ2-7|TRBV11-2
CASSSGLTVQYF
TGTGCCAGCAGCTCGGGACTAACGGTGCAGTACTTC
>NA|NA|TRBJ2-7|TRBV28
CASSFGSSYEQYF
TGTGCCAGCAGTTTTGGAAGCTCCTACGAGCAGTACTTC
>few|TRBD1|TRBJ2-2|TRBV6-6
CASSSWGTDHTGELFF
TGTGCCAGCAGTTCCTGGGGGACAGATCACACCGGGGAGCTGTTTTTT
>few|NA|TRBJ2-7|TRBV10-3
CAITPGTSSYEQYF
TGTGCCATCACCCCGGGAACTAGCTCCTACGAGCAGTACTTC
>few|NA|TRBJ2-7|TRBV20-1
CSASLDSLRTYEQYF
TGCAGTGCTAGTCTCGACAGCCTTAGAACCTACGAGCAGTACTTC
>few|NA|TRBJ1-2|TRBV28
CASSTGGRGDYGYTF
TGTGCCAGCAGCACGGGGGGCCGCGGGGACTATGGCTACACCTTC
>few|NA|TRBJ2-7|TRBV28
CASRTGGGTDEQYF
TGTGCCAGCAGAACAGGGGGGGGTACAGACGAGCAGTACTTC
>NA|NA|TRBJ1-1|TRBV6-5
CASSSIENTEAFF
TGTGCCAGCAGTTCAATTGAGAACACTGAAGCTTTCTTT
>many|TRBD1|TRBJ2-6|TRBV7-9
CASSAGTAFSGANVLTF
TGTGCCAGCAGCGCCGGGACAGCCTTCTCTGGGGCCAACGTCCTGACTTTC
>once|NA|TRBJ2-7|TRBV20-1
CSATSGWGSYEQYF
TGCAGTGCTACCAGCGGGTGGGGGTCCTACGAGCAGTACTTC
>few|NA|TRBJ1-3|TRBV27
CASSLIGQGNTIYF
TGTGCCAGCAGTTTAATCGGACAGGGAAACACCATATATTTT
>NA|NA|TRBJ2-1|TRBV2
CASSDEQFF
TGTGCCAGCAGTGATGAGCAGTTCTTC
>few|TRBD2|TRBJ2-7|TRBV6-2/TRBV6-3
CASSYSIVPGLAGGTYEQYF
TGTGCCAGCAGTTACTCGATCGTTCCGGGACTAGCGGGAGGAACGTACGAGCAGTACTTC